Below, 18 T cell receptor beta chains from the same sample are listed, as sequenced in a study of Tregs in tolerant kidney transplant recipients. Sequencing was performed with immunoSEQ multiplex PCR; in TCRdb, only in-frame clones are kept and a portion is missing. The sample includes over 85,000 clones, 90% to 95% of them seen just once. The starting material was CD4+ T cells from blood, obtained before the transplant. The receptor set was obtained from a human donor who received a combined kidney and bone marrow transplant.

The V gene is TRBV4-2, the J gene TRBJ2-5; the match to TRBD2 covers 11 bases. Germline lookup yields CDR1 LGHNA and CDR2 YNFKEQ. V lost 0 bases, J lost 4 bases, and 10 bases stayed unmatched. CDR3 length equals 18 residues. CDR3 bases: TGTGCCAGCAGCCAAGAGGGGCTACTAGCGGGAGCTCGAGAGACCCAGTACTTC. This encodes CASSQEGLLAGARETQYF.

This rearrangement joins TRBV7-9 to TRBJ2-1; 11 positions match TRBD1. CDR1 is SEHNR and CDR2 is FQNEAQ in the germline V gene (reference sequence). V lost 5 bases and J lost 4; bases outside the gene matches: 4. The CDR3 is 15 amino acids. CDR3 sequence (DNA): TGTGCCAGCAGCCGGACAGGGGGCGGTTACAATGAGCAGTTCTTC. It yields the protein CASSRTGGGYNEQFF.

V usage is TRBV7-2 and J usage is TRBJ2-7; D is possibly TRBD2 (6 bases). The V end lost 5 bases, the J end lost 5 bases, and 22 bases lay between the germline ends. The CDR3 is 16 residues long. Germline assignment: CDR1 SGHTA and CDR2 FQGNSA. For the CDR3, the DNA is TGTGCCAGCAGCCCGTCAGCGGTTGGGAGGAAGAACGAGCAGTACTTC. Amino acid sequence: CASSPSAVGRKNEQYF.

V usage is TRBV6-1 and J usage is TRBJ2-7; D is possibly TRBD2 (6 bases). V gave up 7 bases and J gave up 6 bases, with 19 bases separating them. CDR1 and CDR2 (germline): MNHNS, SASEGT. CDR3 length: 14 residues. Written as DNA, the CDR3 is TGTGCCAGCACTATCGGGACTCGGAGGGGCGAGCAGTACTTC. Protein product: CASTIGTRRGEQYF.

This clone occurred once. The CDR3 coding sequence is TGTGCCAGTACTCCGGGGGGCGCGGAGACCCAGTACTTC. Residues: CASTPGGAETQYF. V gene TRBV19 combines with J gene TRBJ2-5; the D gene is possibly TRBD2 (7 bases). Trimming pared 7 bases from V and 5 bases from J, leaving 14 bases between. CDR3 length equals 13 residues. Germline V gene sequence: CDR1 LNHDA, CDR2 SQIVND (reference sequence).

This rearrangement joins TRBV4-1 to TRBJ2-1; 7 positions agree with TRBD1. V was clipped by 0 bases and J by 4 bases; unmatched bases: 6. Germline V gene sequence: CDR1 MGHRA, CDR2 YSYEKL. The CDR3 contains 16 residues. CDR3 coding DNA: TGCGCCAGCAGCCAAGATGGGGACAGAATTTACAATGAGCAGTTCTTC. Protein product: CASSQDGDRIYNEQFF.

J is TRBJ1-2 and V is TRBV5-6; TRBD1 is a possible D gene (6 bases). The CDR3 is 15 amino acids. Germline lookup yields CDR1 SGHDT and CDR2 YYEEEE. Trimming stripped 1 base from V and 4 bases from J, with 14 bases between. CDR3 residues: CASSLRQALLYGYTF. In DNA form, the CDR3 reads TGTGCCAGCAGCTTGCGACAGGCACTACTCTATGGCTACACCTTC.

As DNA, the CDR3 is TGTGCCAGCAGGCCCGGACAGGGGCGGAGAGCTGAAGCTTTCTTT. Amino acid sequence: CASRPGQGRRAEAFF. This rearrangement joins TRBV2 to TRBJ1-1; TRBD1 matches at 9 bases. Losses at the gene ends were 6 bases for V and 6 bases for J; bases not matched to a gene: 11. This CDR3 comprises 15 residues. Germline values: CDR1 SNHLY, CDR2 FYNNEI.

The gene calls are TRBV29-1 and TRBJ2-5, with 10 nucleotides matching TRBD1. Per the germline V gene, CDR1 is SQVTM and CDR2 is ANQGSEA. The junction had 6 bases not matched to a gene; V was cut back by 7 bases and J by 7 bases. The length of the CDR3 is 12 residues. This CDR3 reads CSAGTGAVTQYF. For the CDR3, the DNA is TGCAGCGCCGGGACAGGGGCCGTGACCCAGTACTTC.

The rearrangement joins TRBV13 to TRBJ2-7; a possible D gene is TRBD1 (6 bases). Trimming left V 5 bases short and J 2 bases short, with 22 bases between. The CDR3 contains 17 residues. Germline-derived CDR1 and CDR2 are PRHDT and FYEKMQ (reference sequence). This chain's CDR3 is CASSPDRGTSWAYEQYF. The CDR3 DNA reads TGTGCCAGCAGCCCCGACCGAGGGACAAGCTGGGCCTACGAGCAGTACTTC.

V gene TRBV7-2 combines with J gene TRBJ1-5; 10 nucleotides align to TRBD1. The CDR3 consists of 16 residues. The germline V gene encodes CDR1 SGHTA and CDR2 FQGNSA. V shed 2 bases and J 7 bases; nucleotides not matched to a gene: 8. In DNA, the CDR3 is TGTGCCAGCAGCTTAAAGGGGGGACAGGGGAACCAGCCCCAGCATTTT. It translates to CASSLKGGQGNQPQHF.

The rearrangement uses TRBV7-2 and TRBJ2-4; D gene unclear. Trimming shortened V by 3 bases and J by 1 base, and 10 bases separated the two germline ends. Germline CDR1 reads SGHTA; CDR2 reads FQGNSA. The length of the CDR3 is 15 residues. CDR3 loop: CASSLFNAAKNIQYF. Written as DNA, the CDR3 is TGTGCCAGCAGCTTGTTTAACGCGGCCAAAAACATTCAGTACTTC.

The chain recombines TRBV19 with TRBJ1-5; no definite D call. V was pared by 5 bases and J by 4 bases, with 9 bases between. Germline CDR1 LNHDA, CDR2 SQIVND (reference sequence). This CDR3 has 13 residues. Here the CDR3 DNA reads TGTGCCAGTAGTCTCAGGTTTAATCAGCCCCAGCATTTT. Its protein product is CASSLRFNQPQHF. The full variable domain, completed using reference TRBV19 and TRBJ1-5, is DGGITQSPKYLFRKEGQNVTLSCEQNLNHDAMYWYRQDPGQGLRLIYYSQIVNDFQKGDIAEGYSVSREKKESFPLTVTSAQKNPTAFYLCASSLRFNQPQHFGDGTRLSIL.

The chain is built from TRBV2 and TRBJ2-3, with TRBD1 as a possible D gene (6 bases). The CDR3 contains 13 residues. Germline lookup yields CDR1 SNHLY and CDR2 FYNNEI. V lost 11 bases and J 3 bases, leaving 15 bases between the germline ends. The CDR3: CAANTGMTDTQYF. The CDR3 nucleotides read TGTGCCGCCAACACAGGGATGACAGATACGCAGTATTTT.

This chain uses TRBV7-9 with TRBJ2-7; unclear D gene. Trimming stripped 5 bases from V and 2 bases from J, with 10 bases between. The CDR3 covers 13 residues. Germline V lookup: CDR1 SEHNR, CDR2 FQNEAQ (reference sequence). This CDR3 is CASSLDIAYEQYF. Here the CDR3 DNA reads TGTGCCAGCAGCCTTGACATCGCCTACGAGCAGTACTTC.

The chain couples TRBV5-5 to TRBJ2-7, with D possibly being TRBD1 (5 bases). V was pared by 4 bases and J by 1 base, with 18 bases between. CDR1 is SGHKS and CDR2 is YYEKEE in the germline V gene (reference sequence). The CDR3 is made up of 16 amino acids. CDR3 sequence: CASSTLSPAGSYEQYF. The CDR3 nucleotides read TGTGCCAGCAGCACCCTCTCCCCGGCAGGGTCCTACGAGCAGTACTTC.

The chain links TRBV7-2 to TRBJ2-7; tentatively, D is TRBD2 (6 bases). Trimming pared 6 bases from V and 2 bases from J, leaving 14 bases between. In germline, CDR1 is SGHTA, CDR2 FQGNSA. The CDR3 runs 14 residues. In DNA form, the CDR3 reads TGTGCCAGCAGAACACACCGGGGGACCTACGAGCAGTACTTC. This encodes CASRTHRGTYEQYF.

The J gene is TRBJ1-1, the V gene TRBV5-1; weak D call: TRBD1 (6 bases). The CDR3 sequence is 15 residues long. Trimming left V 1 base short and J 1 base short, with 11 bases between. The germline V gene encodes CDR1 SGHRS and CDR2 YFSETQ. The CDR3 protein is CASSLRGDKNTEAFF. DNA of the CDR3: TGCGCCAGCAGCTTGCGGGGGGACAAGAACACTGAAGCTTTCTTT.